A selection of T cell receptor beta chains follows, all from one sample in a study of early stage breast cancer tumors. The method was immunoSEQ multiplex PCR; TCRdb's version includes in-frame clones alone and lacks a portion of them. The sample includes about 51,000 clones, around four fifths of them seen just once. The material sequenced was blood. The receptors were gathered from a person aged 35-49 years with breast cancer. CDR3s include the opening cysteine and the closing phenylalanine or tryptophan. The order of the fields is J gene, D gene, clone size, V gene, CDR3 DNA, CDR3 protein. The D gene is left open where the match is weak. Size is stated for part of the rows, as once, few or many counts, or as a class when the clone is expanded.

TRBJ2-5	NA	NA	TRBV6-5	TGTGCCAGCAGTTACAGGGGGGGGCTAGGGGAGACCCAGTACTTC	CASSYRGGLGETQYF
TRBJ1-4	NA	NA	TRBV30	TGTGCCTGGAGTGACAGGGCAACTAATGAAAAACTGTTTTTT	CAWSDRATNEKLFF
TRBJ2-5	NA	NA	TRBV4-1	TGCGCCAGCAGCCAAGTTAACGAGAAACGAGAGACCCAGTACTTC	CASSQVNEKRETQYF
TRBJ2-7	NA	NA	TRBV7-2	TGTGCCAGCAGCTTAGACAGGACAGTATCCTACGAGCAGTACTTC	CASSLDRTVSYEQYF
TRBJ2-2	NA	NA	TRBV15	TGTGCCACCAGCCCGACGAAGGGATACACCGGGGAGCTGTTTTTT	CATSPTKGYTGELFF
TRBJ2-1	NA	NA	TRBV9	TGTGCCAGCAGCCCGAGAGGAGGGACACAACTTTGGGATGAGCAGTTCTTC	CASSPRGGTQLWDEQFF
TRBJ2-1	NA	NA	TRBV5-3	TGTGCCAGAAGCCGGGGGAAGGGAGTATCGAATGAGCAGTTCTTC	CARSRGKGVSNEQFF
TRBJ2-3	NA	NA	TRBV29-1	TGCAGCGTCGGACCCCAGGGGGGGGGCACAGATACGCAGTATTTT	CSVGPQGGGTDTQYF
TRBJ1-1	TRBD1	once	TRBV11-2	TGTGCCAGCAGCTTCCATGACAGGGGGCTCGAAGCTTTCTTT	CASSFHDRGLEAFF
TRBJ2-7	TRBD1	NA	TRBV9	TGTGCCAGCAGCGTGGGACAGGGGGCGTCCGGCGAGCAGTACTTC	CASSVGQGASGEQYF
TRBJ2-2	TRBD2	few	TRBV14	TGTGCCAGCAGCCAGACCTTAGCGGGGCAGGGCGGGGAGCTGTTTTTT	CASSQTLAGQGGELFF
TRBJ2-7	TRBD2	few	TRBV18	TGTGCCAGCTCACCTAGCGGGACTAGCAACGAGCAGTACTTC	CASSPSGTSNEQYF
TRBJ2-7	NA	NA	TRBV6-1	TGTGCCAGCAAGAGGCAGGGGGGCCCCTACGAGCAGTACTTC	CASKRQGGPYEQYF
TRBJ2-7	TRBD2	NA	TRBV19	TGTGCCAGTAGTCGGGGGGGGAACTACGAGCAGTACTTC	CASSRGGNYEQYF
TRBJ1-2	TRBD1	few	TRBV7-8	TGTGCCAGCAGCACATGGACAGGGCGGTTCGCTAACTATGGCTACACCTTC	CASSTWTGRFANYGYTF
TRBJ2-1	TRBD2	once	TRBV5-1	TGCGCCAGCAGCTTGGCGCTCAGCGGGAGGGACGATGAGCAGTTCTTC	CASSLALSGRDDEQFF
TRBJ2-7	NA	NA	TRBV5-1	TGCGCCAGCAGCTTGGACAGGTCCGCCTACGAGCAGTACTTC	CASSLDRSAYEQYF
TRBJ2-5	NA	once	TRBV11-2	TGTGCCAGCAGCTCCCTGGCGCAGACCCAGTACTTC	CASSSLAQTQYF
TRBJ2-7	NA	NA	TRBV5-8	TGTGCCAGCAGCTTGAGCACCTACGAGCAGTACTTC	CASSLSTYEQYF
TRBJ2-3	NA	NA	TRBV11-2	TGTGCCAGCAGCTTACCAATTCTCGGACTATCCGATACGCAGTATTTT	CASSLPILGLSDTQYF
TRBJ1-1	NA	once	TRBV10-2	TGCGCCAGTAGTAAATACGGAAGCACTGAAGCTTTCTTT	CASSKYGSTEAFF
TRBJ2-2	NA	NA	TRBV7-3	TGTGCCAGCAGCTTAGCTAGCACCGGGGAGCTGTTTTTT	CASSLASTGELFF
TRBJ2-1	TRBD2	NA	TRBV12-5	TGTGCTAGTGGCACCGGGACTAGCGGGACGAATGAGCAGTTCTTC	CASGTGTSGTNEQFF
TRBJ1-1	NA	NA	TRBV2	TGTGCCAGCAGTGATCGGGGAGAAGCTTTCTTT	CASSDRGEAFF
TRBJ2-1	NA	NA	TRBV5-4	TGTGCCAGCAGTTTGGGGGGGACAGACAATGAGCAGTTCTTC	CASSLGGTDNEQFF
TRBJ2-3	NA	NA	TRBV7-2	TGTGCCAGCAGCCCCGCTAAAGATACGCAGTATTTT	CASSPAKDTQYF
TRBJ2-7	TRBD1	NA	TRBV7-2	TGTGCCAGCAGCTTATTCCCGGGACAGGGCGTCTACGAGCAGTACTTC	CASSLFPGQGVYEQYF
TRBJ2-7	NA	NA	TRBV28	TGTGCCAGCACCGGGACGGTTAATCTATACGAGCAGTACTTC	CASTGTVNLYEQYF
TRBJ2-7	NA	NA	TRBV15	TGTGCCACCAGCAGAGACGACCGTTGGTACGAGCAGTACTTC	CATSRDDRWYEQYF
TRBJ1-5	NA	NA	TRBV5-1	TGCGCCAGCAGCTCGGAAGGATATAGCAATCAGCCCCAGCATTTT	CASSSEGYSNQPQHF
TRBJ2-7	TRBD1	NA	TRBV30	TGTGCCTGGGACAGGGGACTTACCTACGAGCAGTACTTC	CAWDRGLTYEQYF
TRBJ1-5	NA	NA	TRBV18	TGTGCCAGCTCACCACAAGGAGACAATCAGCCCCAGCATTTT	CASSPQGDNQPQHF
TRBJ1-5	TRBD1	NA	TRBV6-6	TGTGCCAGCAGTACAGGGGTTAGGTCTCAGCCCCAGCATTTT	CASSTGVRSQPQHF
TRBJ2-2	NA	once	TRBV27	TGTGCCAGCAGCATCGTCCGCACCGGGGAGCTGTTTTTT	CASSIVRTGELFF
TRBJ2-3	NA	NA	TRBV2	TGTGCCAGCAGTGAACAGGAGGGAAGAGCGCAGTATTTT	CASSEQEGRAQYF
TRBJ1-1	NA	NA	TRBV11-3	TGTGCCAGCAGCCTAACCACGACCACTGAAGCTTTCTTT	CASSLTTTTEAFF
TRBJ2-3	TRBD2	NA	TRBV5-1	TGCGCCAGCAGCTTGCCCCGACTAGCGAACAGCACAGATACGCAGTATTTT	CASSLPRLANSTDTQYF
TRBJ2-3	NA	NA	TRBV2	TGTGCCAGCAGTTGGTTTCTGGGTGTCACAGATACGCAGTATTTT	CASSWFLGVTDTQYF
TRBJ1-4	NA	NA	TRBV7-8	TGTGCCAGCAGTTATGAACAGGGTGCTAATGAAAAACTGTTTTTT	CASSYEQGANEKLFF
TRBJ1-3	NA	NA	TRBV7-2	TGTGCCAGCAGCTTGTATGCCGGGGGAAACACCATATATTTT	CASSLYAGGNTIYF
TRBJ2-3	TRBD2	NA	TRBV5-8	TGTGCCAGCAGCTTGTTACTAGCGGGAGGGGCAGATACGCAGTATTTT	CASSLLLAGGADTQYF
TRBJ1-1	NA	once	TRBV30	TGTGCCTGGAGCGCTTGGGGACCTGGGGGTGAAGCTTTCTTT	CAWSAWGPGGEAFF
TRBJ1-1	NA	once	TRBV5-1	TGCGCCAGCAGCTCTCGGACGGGGGGAACTGAAGCTTTCTTT	CASSSRTGGTEAFF
TRBJ2-7	NA	NA	TRBV11-2	TGTGCCAGCAGCTTAAGGGTCTCCTACGAGCAGTACTTC	CASSLRVSYEQYF
TRBJ2-7	TRBD2	NA	TRBV18	TGTGCCAGCTCAGAAGGACTAGCGGAGTCCTACGAGCAGTACTTC	CASSEGLAESYEQYF
TRBJ2-1	TRBD1	NA	TRBV6-1	TGTGCCAGCAGGAGACTGACAGGGAGTGAGCAGTTCTTC	CASRRLTGSEQFF
TRBJ2-6	NA	NA	TRBV7-2	TGTGCCAGCAGCCCCGACAGAGTCTCTGGGGCCAACGTCCTGACTTTC	CASSPDRVSGANVLTF
TRBJ2-5	NA	NA	TRBV12-5	TGTGCTAGTGGTACGACAGGCAAAGAGACCCAGTACTTC	CASGTTGKETQYF
TRBJ1-1	NA	NA	TRBV5-1	TGCGCCAGCAGCTTGGAGCGCGGGATGAACACTGAAGCTTTCTTT	CASSLERGMNTEAFF
TRBJ2-7	NA	NA	TRBV7-9	TGTGCCAGCAGCTTAGGGGGGGCTCAGGACGAGCAGTACTTC	CASSLGGAQDEQYF
TRBJ1-3	TRBD1	NA	TRBV4-1	TGCGCCAGCACGCTACAGGGGGGATTTGGAAACACCATATATTTT	CASTLQGGFGNTIYF
TRBJ2-1	TRBD2	NA	TRBV11-2	TGTGCCAGCAGCTTAGCGTGGGAGGGCCGGAATGAGCAGTTCTTC	CASSLAWEGRNEQFF
TRBJ2-1	NA	NA	TRBV6-5	TGTGCCAGCAGCCCCGGGGCAGGGCTAGGAAATGAGCAGTTCTTC	CASSPGAGLGNEQFF
TRBJ2-3	NA	NA	TRBV13	TGTGCCAGCAGCTTACGAAGCGCTTTGGTGGATACGCAGTATTTT	CASSLRSALVDTQYF
TRBJ1-2	NA	NA	TRBV2	TGTGCCAGCAGTGAAGTAGAGGGGTCCATCGTCTATGGCTACACCTTC	CASSEVEGSIVYGYTF
TRBJ2-5	TRBD2	NA	TRBV6-1	TGTGCCAGCAGTGAAGCCCCTTTCCGACTAGCGGGAGGGCTGAGGGAGACCCAGTACTTC	CASSEAPFRLAGGLRETQYF
TRBJ2-7	TRBD2	NA	TRBV6-6	TGTGCCAGCAGACGAACTAGCGGGAGATCGTACGAGCAGTACTTC	CASRRTSGRSYEQYF
TRBJ2-7	NA	NA	TRBV7-2	TGTGCCAGCAGCTTAGGAGGGGCGGGGGAGCAGTACTTC	CASSLGGAGEQYF
TRBJ2-7	NA	NA	TRBV2	TGTGCCAGCAGTCCGTGGGACGGCGCCTACGAGCAGTACTTC	CASSPWDGAYEQYF
TRBJ1-4	NA	NA	TRBV5-4	TGTGCCAGCAGCTTGAGGGCAGCAACTAATGAAAAACTGTTTTTT	CASSLRAATNEKLFF